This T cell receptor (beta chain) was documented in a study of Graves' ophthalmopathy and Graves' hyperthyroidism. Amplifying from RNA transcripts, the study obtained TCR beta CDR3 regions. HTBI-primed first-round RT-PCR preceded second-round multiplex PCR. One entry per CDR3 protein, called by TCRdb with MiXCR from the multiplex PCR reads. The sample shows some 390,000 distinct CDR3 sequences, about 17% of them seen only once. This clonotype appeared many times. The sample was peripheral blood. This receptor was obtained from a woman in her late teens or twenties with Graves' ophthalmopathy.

The CDR3 protein is CASSQDAQTVTRTYGYTF. DNA for the CDR3: TGCGCCAGCAGCCAAGATGCCCAGACAGTCACGAGGACCTATGGCTACACCTTC. V gene TRBV4-3 combines with J gene TRBJ1-2; D is perhaps TRBD1 (5 bases). Deletions cut 0 bases from V and 4 bases from J, with 21 bases between. The CDR3 is made up of 18 amino acids. CDR1 is LGHNA and CDR2 is YSLEER in the germline V gene.